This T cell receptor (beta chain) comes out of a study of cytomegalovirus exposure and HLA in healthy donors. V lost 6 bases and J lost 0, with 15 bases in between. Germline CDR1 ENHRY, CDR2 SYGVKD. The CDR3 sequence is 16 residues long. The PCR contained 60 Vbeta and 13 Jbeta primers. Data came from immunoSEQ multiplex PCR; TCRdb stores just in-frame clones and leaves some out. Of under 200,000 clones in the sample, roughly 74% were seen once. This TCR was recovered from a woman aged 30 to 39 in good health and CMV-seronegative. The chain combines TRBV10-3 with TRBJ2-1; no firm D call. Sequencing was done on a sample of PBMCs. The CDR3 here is CAISKRQLSSYNEQFF. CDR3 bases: TGTGCCATCAGCAAGAGGCAGTTGAGCTCCTACAATGAGCAGTTCTTC.